The table lists the clone carrying this T cell receptor beta chain with a few counts. The antigen is unknown. The sample is drawn from a study of T cell repertoires in cytomegalovirus infection. At the level of the study: Indications came from public TCR beta signatures; they pointed to CMV infection and to a matching HLA type. Study observations and caveats: Carriage of CMV together with the relevant HLA was identifiable through cumulative public TCR beta family frequency. HLA-C-restricted CMV-specific TCR beta clonotypes were dominant in the ex vivo response.

MiXCR, applied by TCRdb to the reads, yields one record per CDR3 protein. The table has 200,000 to 250,000 distinct CDR3 sequences, 20% to 25% seen once; the top ten hold about 20%. Per germline, CDR1 SNHLY and CDR2 FYNNEI. This CDR3 region has 12 residues. With 6 bases removed from V and 4 bases from J, the gap between germline ends came to 7 bases. The genes are TRBV2 and TRBJ2-1; D is perhaps TRBD1 or TRBD2 (5 bases each). Sequencing was done on a sample of CD8+ T cells from PBMCs. This clonotype was sampled from a human donor in good health (CMV status not recorded). Some clones in this sample may be carry-over from other donors' samples. As DNA, the CDR3 is TGTGCCAGCAGCGGGGCGTACAATGAGCAGTTCTTC. This encodes CASSGAYNEQFF.